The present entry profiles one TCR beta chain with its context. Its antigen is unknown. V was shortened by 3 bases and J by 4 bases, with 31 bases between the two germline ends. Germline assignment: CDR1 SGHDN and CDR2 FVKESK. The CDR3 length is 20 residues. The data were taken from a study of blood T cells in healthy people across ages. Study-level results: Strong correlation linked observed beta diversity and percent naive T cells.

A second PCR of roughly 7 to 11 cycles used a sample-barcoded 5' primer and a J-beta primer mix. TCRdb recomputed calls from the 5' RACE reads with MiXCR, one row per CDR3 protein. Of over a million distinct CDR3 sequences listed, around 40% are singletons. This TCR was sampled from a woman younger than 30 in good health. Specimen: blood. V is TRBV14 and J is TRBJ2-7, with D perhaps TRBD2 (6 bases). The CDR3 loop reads CASSQSPNGLPPYVRYEQYF. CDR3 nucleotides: TGTGCCAGCAGCCAGAGTCCAAATGGACTACCCCCTTATGTGCGGTACGAGCAGTACTTC.